Shown below are 17 T cell receptor beta chains from a single sample sequenced in a study of cytomegalovirus exposure and HLA in healthy donors. 13 Jbeta primers and 60 Vbeta primers were used for the PCR. Repertoires were generated with immunoSEQ multiplex PCR, while TCRdb's copy carries only in-frame clones and drops some. The sample yields roughly 100,000 clones, approximately 80% seen once. The specimen sequenced was PBMCs. These receptors were obtained from a young woman in good health and CMV-seropositive.

This sequence joins TRBV25-1 and TRBJ2-7; maybe TRBD2 (6 bases). The CDR3 contains 15 residues. Trimming took 3 bases from V and 7 from J, leaving 19 bases between them. Germline assignment: CDR1 MGHDK and CDR2 SYGVNS. CDR3 sequence reads: CASSDGRESMREQYF. The CDR3 nucleotides are TGTGCCAGCAGTGATGGTCGGGAGTCAATGAGGGAGCAGTACTTC.

The genes are TRBV30 and TRBJ1-5; 11 nucleotides align to TRBD1. With 5 bases clipped from V and 0 bases from J, the junction kept 3 bases outside the gene matches. Per the germline V gene, CDR1 is GTSNPN and CDR2 is SVGIG (reference sequence). This CDR3 spans 15 amino acids. CDR3 sequence: CAWGTGGYSNQPQHF. In DNA, the CDR3 is TGTGCCTGGGGGACAGGGGGTTATAGCAATCAGCCCCAGCATTTT. Supplemented by reference TRBV30 and TRBJ1-5, the full variable domain reads SQTIHQWPATLVQPVGSPLSLECTVEGTSNPNLYWYRQAAGRGLQLLFYSVGIGQISSEVPQNLSASRPQDRQFILSSKKLLLSDSGFYLCAWGTGGYSNQPQHFGDGTRLSIL.

The chain employs TRBV21-1 and TRBJ1-1; TRBD1, the table's D call, was not compared with the DNA. TRBV21-1 is a pseudogene segment. CDR3 length: 14 residues. The CDR3 sequence is CASSKETANTEAFF. The CDR3 DNA reads TGTGCCAGCAGCAAAGAGACAGCCAACACTGAAGCTTTCTTT.

V is TRBV5-4 and J is TRBJ2-5; possible D gene TRBD1, 6 bases. CDR3 length: 13 residues. V shed 2 bases and J shed 5 bases, with 10 bases lying between them. Germline V lookup: CDR1 SGHNT, CDR2 YYREEE (reference sequence). The CDR3 bases are TGTGCCAGCAGCTTACAGGGTCGGGAGACCCAGTACTTC. It translates to CASSLQGRETQYF.

In its sample, this clone was seen a few times. The chain has TRBV30 and TRBJ1-5; 10 bases are a match to TRBD1. The CDR3 runs to 15 residues. Germline V lookup: CDR1 GTSNPN, CDR2 SVGIG (reference sequence). V lost 2 bases to trimming and J lost 2 bases; unmatched junction nucleotides: 3. DNA for the CDR3: TGTGCCTGGAGTTTCGGGACAGGGGGCAATCAGCCCCAGCATTTT. Amino acid sequence: CAWSFGTGGNQPQHF.

This clone was recorded once. The V call is TRBV9, the J call TRBJ1-1, with no clear D. Germline CDR1 is SGDLS and CDR2 is YYNGEE. The CDR3 spans 13 residues. Trimming stripped 4 bases from V and 5 bases from J, with 12 bases between. CDR3 in amino acids: CASSPRPGTEAFF. The CDR3, as DNA: TGTGCCAGCAGCCCCCGTCCGGGGACTGAAGCTTTCTTT. Full variable domain (rest looked up from reference TRBV9 and TRBJ1-1): DSGVTQTPKHLITATGQRVTLRCSPRSGDLSVYWYQQSLDQGLQFLIQYYNGEERAKGNILERFSAQQFPDLHSELNLSSLELGDSALYFCASSPRPGTEAFFGQGTRLTVV.

The V and J genes are TRBV9 and TRBJ2-7; 11 nucleotides line up with TRBD2. This CDR3 spans 14 amino acids. The germline gives CDR1 SGDLS, CDR2 YYNGEE. Trimming cost V 0 bases and J 4 bases; bases outside gene matches: 0. The CDR3 bases are TGTGCCAGCAGCGTAGGACTAGCGGGATACGAGCAGTACTTC. Encoded protein: CASSVGLAGYEQYF. Drawing the rest from reference TRBV9 and TRBJ2-7, the complete variable domain is DSGVTQTPKHLITATGQRVTLRCSPRSGDLSVYWYQQSLDQGLQFLIQYYNGEERAKGNILERFSAQQFPDLHSELNLSSLELGDSALYFCASSVGLAGYEQYFGPGTRLTVT.

V and J are TRBV19 and TRBJ1-4, with 9 bases lining up with TRBD1. The CDR3 spans 15 residues. Germline V CDR1 and CDR2: LNHDA, SQIVND (reference sequence). V trimming: 7 bases; J trimming: 5 bases; junction bases outside the gene matches: 8. CDR3 residues: CASIRKGTGNEKLFF. Written as DNA, the CDR3 is TGTGCCAGTATAAGGAAGGGGACAGGGAATGAAAAACTGTTTTTT. The full variable domain, in which reference TRBV19 and TRBJ1-4 provide the parts outside the CDR3, is DGGITQSPKYLFRKEGQNVTLSCEQNLNHDAMYWYRQDPGQGLRLIYYSQIVNDFQKGDIAEGYSVSREKKESFPLTVTSAQKNPTAFYLCASIRKGTGNEKLFFGSGTQLSVL.

This clone appeared a single time. The chain joins TRBV13 to TRBJ2-1, with 13 nucleotides matching TRBD2. Trimming cost V 0 bases and J 10 bases; bases outside gene matches: 9. Germline V gene lookup returns CDR1 PRHDT and CDR2 FYEKMQ (reference sequence). The CDR3 is made up of 17 amino acids. The CDR3 region is CASSLGGLAGETREQFF. Here the CDR3 DNA reads TGTGCCAGCAGCTTAGGAGGACTAGCGGGAGAAACCCGGGAGCAGTTCTTC. Together with reference TRBV13 and TRBJ2-1, the CDR3 gives the full variable domain: AAGVIQSPRHLIKEKRETATLKCYPIPRHDTVYWYQQGPGQDPQFLISFYEKMQSDKGSIPDRFSAQQFSDYHSELNMSSLELGDSALYFCASSLGGLAGETREQFFGPGTRLTVL.

This chain connects TRBV7-9 to TRBJ1-1; 8 bases are a match to TRBD1. The CDR3 consists of 15 residues. Trimming at V came to 5 bases and at J to 8 bases, leaving 13 bases not matched to a gene. Germline V gene sequence: CDR1 SEHNR, CDR2 FQNEAQ (reference sequence). The CDR3 nucleotides read TGTGCCAGCAGCGATCAGGGGGCCTTAGTATCGGAAGCTTTCTTT. Its translation is CASSDQGALVSEAFF.

V is TRBV5-6 and J is TRBJ2-3; 10 bases line up with TRBD2. This CDR3 has 17 residues. V lost 0 bases and J lost 2; bases outside the gene matches: 6. The germline gives CDR1 SGHDT, CDR2 YYEEEE. Here the CDR3 reads CASSLEGAGGYTDTQYF. DNA of the CDR3: TGTGCCAGCAGCTTGGAGGGAGCGGGAGGGTACACAGATACGCAGTATTTT.

The gene calls are TRBV4-1 and TRBJ1-2; D unclear. CDR1 and CDR2 from the germline V gene are MGHRA and YSYEKL. The CDR3 is 13 amino acids. The V gene lost 0 bases and the J gene lost 4 bases, with 6 bases spanning the gap. Here the CDR3 DNA reads TGCGCCAGCAGCCAAGAGAATAGCTATGGCTACACCTTC. It codes for CASSQENSYGYTF.

The genes are TRBV5-1 and TRBJ2-5; the D gene is possibly TRBD2 (5 bases). The germline CDR1 and CDR2 sequences are SGHRS and YFSETQ. Trimming took 4 bases from V and 5 from J, leaving 18 bases between them. The CDR3 covers 15 residues. CDR3: CASSLTGSKFETQYF. CDR3 sequence (DNA): TGCGCCAGCAGCCTGACGGGGTCCAAGTTCGAGACCCAGTACTTC.

CDR3 nucleotide sequence: TGTGCCAGCAGCTTGTCCGACTTTAGGGGGATTGGGTTCTACACCTTC. Its protein product is CASSLSDFRGIGFYTF. The chain couples TRBV5-6 to TRBJ1-2, with D perhaps matching TRBD1 (6 bases). This CDR3 comprises 16 residues. V lost 1 base to trimming and J lost 10 bases, with 23 bases between them. Germline V gene lookup returns CDR1 SGHDT and CDR2 YYEEEE.

The V call is TRBV5-1, the J call TRBJ2-7; tentatively, D is TRBD1 (6 bases). Germline CDR1 reads SGHRS; CDR2 reads YFSETQ. This CDR3 has 12 amino acids. Trimming left V 4 bases short and J 4 bases short, with 9 bases between. The CDR3 bases are TGCGCCAGCAGCGGAGACAGGTACGAGCAGTACTTC. As protein: CASSGDRYEQYF.

The chain recombines TRBV19 with TRBJ2-5; 16 bases map to TRBD2. The V segment lost 6 bases and the J segment 5 bases; nucleotides outside the gene matches: 6. Germline CDR1 and CDR2: LNHDA and SQIVND (reference sequence). The CDR3 has 16 amino acids. This chain's CDR3 is CASRGTSGRAGETQYF. The CDR3 nucleotides read TGTGCCAGTAGGGGGACTAGCGGGAGGGCGGGGGAGACCCAGTACTTC.

V is TRBV9 and J is TRBJ2-3, with D possibly matching TRBD2 (5 bases). CDR3 length: 16 residues. In germline, CDR1 is SGDLS, CDR2 YYNGEE. V was cut by 0 bases and J by 1 base, with 12 bases left in between. CDR3 DNA sequence: TGTGCCAGCAGCGTAGGGGTGGGAGAGGGCACAGATACGCAGTATTTT. Its translation is CASSVGVGEGTDTQYF.